Below are 27 T cell receptor beta chains sequenced from a single sample in a study of tumor and adjacent non-tumor tissue in lung cancer. RNA was extracted from bulk tissue without any cell sorting. The normal lung tissue was taken more than 3 cm from the tumor edge. Three rounds of nested PCR, following a modified ARM-PCR protocol, produced the TCRbeta library. Via MiXCR, TCRdb re-called the multiplex PCR reads, giving one row per CDR3 protein. The data contain tens of thousands of distinct CDR3 sequences, roughly 60% of them singletons. Material for sequencing was distant non-tumor lung tissue. Receptor source: a woman aged 40 to 49 with non-small cell lung cancer.

CDR3 amino acids: CSVAGPGGSYRNEQFF. The DNA for the CDR3 is TGCAGCGTTGCTGGGCCGGGAGGGTCGTACAGGAATGAGCAGTTCTTC. V and J are TRBV29-1 and TRBJ2-1; 8 nucleotides agree with TRBD2. Germline V CDR1 and CDR2: SQVTM, ANQGSEA. The V and J ends lost 4 bases and 7 bases, in that order; junction bases with no gene match: 15. The CDR3 length is 16 residues.

There are a few counts of this clonotype. At one end, the junction sequence differs from germline, possibly due to a read error. The V gene is TRBV4-2, the J gene TRBJ2-1; D gene uncertain. This CDR3 has 15 residues. Germline V lookup: CDR1 LGHNA, CDR2 YNFKEQ. The CDR3 DNA is TGTGCCGGCAGCCAAGAGGACCGGATTAAAAATGAGCAGTTCTTC. Its translation: CAGSQEDRIKNEQFF.

This clonotype was seen ten or more times. The chain recombines TRBV28 with TRBJ1-6; the D is unclear. Germline assignment: CDR1 MDHEN and CDR2 SYDVKM. The V end lost 8 bases, the J end lost 3 bases, and 11 bases lay between the germline ends. This CDR3 spans 14 amino acids. CDR3 amino acids: CASGQASYNSPLHF. DNA for the CDR3: TGTGCCAGCGGGCAGGCAAGCTATAATTCACCCCTCCACTTT.

For this clonotype: A read error is possible here, since a much larger clone lies one base away. V usage is TRBV7-8 and J usage is TRBJ2-7; no clear D. This CDR3 region has 15 residues. Trimming left V 1 base short and J 5 bases short, with 15 bases between. Germline CDR1 and CDR2: SGHVS and FQNEAQ. This CDR3 is CASSLGPLSLNEQYF. The CDR3 DNA reads TGTGCCAGCAGCTTAGGCCCTCTTTCCCTCAACGAGCAGTACTTC. Full variable domain (remainder filled in from reference TRBV7-8 and TRBJ2-7): GAGVSQSPRYKVAKRGQDVALRCDPISGHVSLFWYQQALGQGPEFLTYFQNEAQLDKSGLPSDRFFAERPEGSVSTLKIQRTQQEDSAVYLCASSLGPLSLNEQYFGPGTRLTVT.

This chain uses TRBV20-1 with TRBJ2-1; D might be TRBD2 (5 bases). V was shortened by 1 base and J by 0 bases, with 19 bases between the two germline ends. The V gene's germline CDR1 is DFQATT and CDR2 SNEGSKA (reference sequence). This CDR3 is 18 amino acids long. In DNA, the CDR3 is TGCAGTGCTAGAGGTTTTGCTTGCGGGCAAAGCTCCTACAATGAGCAGTTCTTC. Its translation is CSARGFACGQSSYNEQFF.

Remarks on this clonotype: The junction shows a germline mismatch at one end, possibly a read error. The chain carries TRBV6-5 and TRBJ2-3; D is possibly TRBD1 or TRBD2 (5 bases each). This CDR3 contains 17 residues. Germline lookup yields CDR1 MNHEY and CDR2 SVGAGI. The CDR3, as DNA: TGTGCTAGCAATCGAAAAACCGGGACCCTTAGCACAGATACGCAGTATTTT. Protein sequence: CASNRKTGTLSTDTQYF.

V usage is TRBV12-3 or TRBV12-4 and J usage is TRBJ2-1, with TRBD2 matching 15 bases. J lost 15 bases, V lost 5 bases, and 17 bases had no gene match. The CDR3 runs to 17 residues. CDR3 loop: CASSGGTSGGKYNEWFF. The CDR3 DNA reads TGTGCCAGCAGTGGAGGGACTAGCGGGGGGAAATACAATGAGTGGTTCTTC.

V and J are TRBV4-2 and TRBJ2-1; 12 nucleotides match TRBD2. The CDR3 runs to 18 residues. With V trimmed by 7 bases and J by 2 bases, 12 bases remained unmatched. CDR1 is LGHNA and CDR2 is YNFKEQ in the germline V gene. The chain's CDR3 is CASNQDHRTSGTYNEQFF. CDR3 in DNA: TGTGCCAGCAATCAAGATCACCGGACTAGCGGGACCTACAATGAGCAGTTCTTC.

About this clonotype: One junction end does not reproduce the germline sequence, and a read error may be involved. The rearrangement uses TRBV6-5 and TRBJ2-7; D is unresolved. Germline assignment: CDR1 MNHEY and CDR2 SVGAGI. The CDR3 is 16 residues long. The CDR3 bases are TGTGCCAGCAGTCCCCTTAGCTGGAGTCACTCCTTCGAGCAGTACTTC. Translating gives CASSPLSWSHSFEQYF.

Remarks on this clonotype: Given a much more abundant clone one base away, this may be a read error. CDR3 amino acids: CSAYRTVNTEAFF. In nucleotides, the CDR3 is TGCAGCGCATACCGGACAGTGAACACTGAAGCTTTCTTT. The V call is TRBV29-1, the J call TRBJ1-1; D may be TRBD1 (6 bases). V was clipped by 7 bases and J by 0 bases, with 12 bases between them. This CDR3 spans 13 amino acids. The germline V gene encodes CDR1 SQVTM and CDR2 ANQGSEA.

This clonotype was counted many times. The rearrangement uses TRBV5-1 and TRBJ2-2; perhaps TRBD1 as D (6 bases). V lost 2 bases and J lost 1, with 12 bases in between. CDR1 SGHRS and CDR2 YFSETQ come from the germline V gene. There are 16 residues in the CDR3. The CDR3 spells CASSLGQRRNTGELFF. The CDR3 coding sequence is TGCGCCAGCAGCTTAGGACAGCGGCGGAACACCGGGGAGCTGTTTTTT.

This clonotype was seen ten or more times. The genes are TRBV6-1 and TRBJ1-5; TRBD1 is a possible D gene (5 bases). Germline CDR1 reads MNHNS; CDR2 reads SASEGT. This CDR3 is built from 16 residues. V gave up 6 bases and J gave up 1 base, with 16 bases separating them. This CDR3 reads CASRVLGGESNQPQHF. CDR3 in DNA: TGTGCCAGCAGGGTCCTCGGGGGAGAGAGCAATCAGCCCCAGCATTTT.

This clonotype was seen a single time. The conserved phenylalanine or tryptophan normally closing the CDR3 is absent here, so this likely arose from a read error. Because the CDR3's place on the DNA is in doubt, the DNA is left out and the CDR3 is given as listed by TCRdb. This chain links TRBV4-2 with TRBJ2-7; no check of the table's D call, TRBD2, against the DNA was made. The germline gives CDR1 LGHNA, CDR2 YNFKEQ. The CDR3 extends over 18 residues, inclusive of both ends. This CDR3 is CARSQDYASGGATYEQYL.

This clonotype was seen many times. The chain couples TRBV13 to TRBJ1-1; D gene uncertain. The CDR3 loop spans 13 amino acids. The ends were cut back, 5 bases at V and 5 bases at J, with 12 bases in the middle. Germline lookup yields CDR1 PRHDT and CDR2 FYEKMQ (reference sequence). The CDR3 sequence is CASSGEEETEAFF. The CDR3, as DNA: TGTGCCAGCAGCGGGGAGGAGGAGACTGAAGCTTTCTTT.

J is TRBJ2-6 and V is TRBV4-1, with 9 nucleotides matching TRBD1. V shed 10 bases, J shed 2 bases, and the junction held 15 bases outside the gene matches. The CDR3 is made up of 18 amino acids. CDR1 MGHRA and CDR2 YSYEKL come from the germline V gene. This CDR3 reads CANSSQSGQGPGANVLTF. Here the CDR3 DNA reads TGCGCCAACAGTTCCCAATCGGGACAGGGACCTGGGGCCAACGTCCTGACTTTC.

As for this clonotype: A junction end diverges from the germline sequence, so it may reflect a read error. V usage is TRBV11-2 and J usage is TRBJ2-7, with 7 bases identical to TRBD1. This CDR3 spans 16 amino acids. The germline CDR1 and CDR2 sequences are SGHAT and FQNNGV. The CDR3: CVSSLGPQGQTYEQYF. The CDR3 bases are TGTGTCAGCAGCTTAGGTCCCCAGGGACAGACCTACGAGCAGTACTTC.

As for this clonotype: At one of its ends the junction is not consistent with the germline gene, which may arise from a read error. V gene TRBV11-1 combines with J gene TRBJ2-6; D remains ambiguous. The CDR3 loop spans 15 amino acids. Germline CDR1 reads SGHAT; CDR2 reads FQDESV (reference sequence). DNA for the CDR3: TGCGCCAGTGGCCTAGGGTCCGTTAAGGTCAACGTCCTGACTTTC. Its translation: CASGLGSVKVNVLTF. The full variable domain, with the rest looked up from reference TRBV11-1 and TRBJ2-6, is EAEVAQSPRYKITEKSQAVAFWCDPISGHATLYWYRQILGQGPELLVQFQDESVVDDSQLPKDRFSAERLKGVDSTLKIQPAELGDSAMYLCASGLGSVKVNVLTFGAGSRLTVL.

About this clonotype itself: A read error is possible here, since a much larger clone lies one base away. The CDR3: CAGRGGGWDGYEQYF. The CDR3 DNA sequence: TGTGCCGGCAGAGGAGGGGGATGGGACGGCTACGAGCAGTACTTC. V and J are TRBV6-5 and TRBJ2-7; D may match TRBD1 or TRBD2 (6 bases each). Germline CDR1 and CDR2: MNHEY and SVGAGI. The CDR3 runs 15 residues.

To note about this clonotype: Likely a read error: the CDR3 ends without its conserved phenylalanine or tryptophan. CDR3 region: CASSWRAYSTYNEQFL. In DNA form, the CDR3 reads TGTGCCAGCAGTTGGAGGGCCTACAGCACCTACAATGAGCAGTTCCTC. This rearrangement joins TRBV28 to TRBJ2-1; D is possibly TRBD2 (6 bases). Looked up from germline, CDR1 is MDHEN and CDR2 is SYDVKM. Trimming took off 4 bases at V and 2 bases at J, with 15 bases between the two ends. The CDR3 runs 16 residues.

The chain uses TRBV29-1 and TRBJ2-6; D unresolved. The CDR3 runs to 16 residues. Trimming removed 2 bases at V and 2 bases at J, with 13 bases between. Germline assignment: CDR1 SQVTM and CDR2 ANQGSEA. Here the CDR3 DNA reads TGCAGCGTTGAAATCTATGGACCCACTGGGGCCAACGTCCTGACTTTC. It yields the protein CSVEIYGPTGANVLTF.

Regarding this clonotype: This CDR3 is missing its conserved last phenylalanine or tryptophan, likely due to a read error. No DNA is shown, since the ends of the CDR3 on it are uncertain; the CDR3 is the one TCRdb lists. The chain joins TRBV4-1 to TRBJ2-5; the DNA was not used to check the table's D call, TRBD1. Termini included, the CDR3 measures 14 amino acids. Germline V lookup: CDR1 MGHRA, CDR2 YSYEKL. The CDR3 loop is CASSQVRGRETQYL.

V is TRBV20-1 and J is TRBJ2-3; D is uncertain. The CDR3 contains 14 residues. V gave up 5 bases and J gave up 6 bases, with 18 bases separating them. Germline CDR1 is DFQATT and CDR2 is SNEGSKA (reference sequence). The DNA for the CDR3 is TGCAGTGCTCCGCCGGGTCCCTTAAGGGATACGCAGTATTTT. Translated, it gives CSAPPGPLRDTQYF.

This chain connects TRBV11-2 to TRBJ1-1; perhaps TRBD1 as D (5 bases). CDR3 length: 13 amino acids. CDR1 and CDR2 from the germline V gene are SGHAT and FQNNGV. DNA of the CDR3: TGTATCAGCAGCTTAGTGGGGGACTCGGGAACTTTCTTT. Translated: CISSLVGDSGTFF. The full variable domain, completed using reference TRBV11-2 and TRBJ1-1, is EAGVAQSPRYKIIEKRQSVAFWCNPISGHATLYWYQQILGQGPKLLIQFQNNGVVDDSQLPKDRFSAERLKGVDSTLKIQPAKLEDSAVYLCISSLVGDSGTFFGQGTRLTVV.

Points on this clonotype: Compared with germline, one end of the junction differs, possibly owing to a read error. The rearrangement links TRBV12-3 or TRBV12-4 to TRBJ1-5, with D perhaps matching TRBD1 (5 bases). The CDR3 spans 12 residues. The CDR3 DNA follows: TGTGCCAGCTGTTTCACAGGTCAGCCCCAGCATTTT. This gives the protein CASCFTGQPQHF.

This clonotype was seen a single time. This may come from a read error, since a much larger clone is one base off. The chain is built from TRBV24-1 and TRBJ2-1; maybe TRBD1 (6 bases). This CDR3 has 13 residues. Per germline, CDR1 KGHDR and CDR2 SFDVKD. The CDR3 coding sequence is TGTGCCACCAGTGTTAACAGGGCCGCTGAGCAGTCCTTC. Residues: CATSVNRAAEQSF.

This clonotype was recorded at least ten times. This CDR3 is CASSLYGPYEQYF. In nucleotides, the CDR3 is TGTGCCAGCAGCTTGTACGGGCCCTACGAGCAGTACTTC. The rearrangement links TRBV5-4 to TRBJ2-7, with D hard to call. The V end was cut by 1 base, the J end by 2 bases, with 7 bases between. The germline gives CDR1 SGHNT, CDR2 YYREEE (reference sequence). The CDR3 sequence is 13 residues long.

Remarks on this clonotype: One end of the junction is discordant with germline, which a read error may explain. This rearrangement joins TRBV29-1 to TRBJ2-5; D perhaps matches TRBD2 (5 bases). This CDR3 is 12 amino acids long. CDR1 and CDR2 from the germline V gene are SQVTM and ANQGSEA. The CDR3 reads CSAEAIGATLYF. The CDR3 coding sequence is TGCAGCGCGGAGGCGATAGGCGCGACCCTGTACTTC.